This T cell receptor (beta chain) was obtained from a study of regulatory dendritic cells for organ transplantation (dated by TCRdb to about 2017). About the full investigation: The TCRbeta repertoires of sorted naive and memory CD4+ and CD8+ T cells were sequenced before and after allostimulation with regulatory or mature dendritic cells.

According to the germline V gene, CDR1 reads SGHRS and CDR2 reads YFSETQ. V and J are truncated by 3 bases and 0 bases respectively, leaving an intervening sequence of 12 bases. The CDR3 has 15 amino acids, counting the end cysteine and phenylalanine. The retained sequence is limited to the CDR3, 45 bases, with the frame set at the first base. This clone was picked up one time. Which antigen it targets is not known. There are no base qualities to consult, and no much larger clone falls within one base. Naive T cells were sorted as CD45RA+ and memory T cells as CD45RO+ CD4+ or CD8+ cells by FACS. T cells for TCR sequencing came from a couple of healthy control subjects. Sorted T cell subsets that were not stimulated were used as baseline controls for the mixed lymphocyte reactions. The Qiagen DNeasy Blood & Tissue Kit was used for extraction of genomic DNA. A multiplexed two-step PCR with Vbeta-specific forward primers and Jbeta-specific reverse primers was used to amplify the TCRbeta CDR3 regions. Through the immunoSEQ service, the TCRbeta libraries were run on an Illumina instrument for sequencing. Turning to the authors' computational methods: IMGT annotation was used to assign V, D and J genes, and synthetic CDR3 analogues were used to correct counts for multiplex PCR bias. In the immunoSEQ Analyzer, repertoire clonality was calculated as one minus the normalized Shannon entropy. Clonal expansion was defined using Fisher's exact test with Benjamini-Hochberg false discovery rate control and a two-tailed threshold of P<0.01. TCRdb holds this immuneACCESS table with in-frame rearrangements only. Some clones are missing; in checked studies, unresolved V genes explain under half, and the rest has no known cause. V and J calls and clone size are copied from that table; D and trimming were computed from the DNA. The table for this sample lists approximately 19,000 clones; about 70% of them were counted only once. The leading ten clones occupy 0.7% to 1% of the sample.

Overall study outcomes, separate from this receptor: Of the resting subsets, memory CD8+ T cells had the largest number of alloreactive TCR clonotypes. Highly diverse repertoires were observed in naive CD4+ and CD8+ T cells, whereas lower diversity was observed in memory cells, and the most oligoclonal repertoires were found in memory CD8+ cells. The authors pointed out considerable heterogeneity between individuals in the alloreactive memory CD8+ T cell pool, and only two subjects were sequenced. In both subjects, allostimulation led to expansion of memory CD8+ clones, although regulatory dendritic cells appeared to cause more limited expansion than mature dendritic cells did.

The chain is assembled from TRBV5-1 and TRBJ1-2, with TRBD1 tentatively as D gene (6 bases match). The clonotype comes from a human donor in good health. The sample was memory CD4+ T cells from blood. In light of the paper, this sample's cell subset or site label describes: CD45RO+ memory T cells. The CDR3 protein is CASSSQGGSNYGYTF. In nucleotide form, the sequence is TGCGCCAGCAGCTCGCAAGGGGGATCTAACTATGGCTACACCTTC.